The 25 T cell receptor beta chains below all came from one sample that was sequenced in a study of T cell responses to AZD1222 COVID-19 vaccine. Assay: immunoSEQ multiplex PCR; the TCRdb copy retains only in-frame clones and omits some. The data hold under 150,000 clones, with roughly nine tenths observed a single time. The source material was peripheral blood, sampled 28 days after the second AZD1222 dose. The receptors were sampled from an adult who received the AZD1222 COVID-19 vaccine.

The chain is built from TRBV12-5 and TRBJ2-3; TRBD1 matches 8 bases. The CDR3 has 15 residues. The V and J ends lost 1 base and 4 bases, in that order; junction bases with no gene match: 4. Germline lookup yields CDR1 LGHNT and CDR2 FRNRAP. The CDR3 DNA reads TGTGCTAGTGGTTTGGGGGACAGGTTCCCAGATACGCAGTATTTT. Protein: CASGLGDRFPDTQYF.

This rearrangement joins TRBV2 to TRBJ1-5; D call uncertain. The CDR3 runs 16 residues. The germline CDR1 and CDR2 sequences are SNHLY and FYNNEI. Trimming pared 8 bases from V and 0 bases from J, leaving 17 bases between. CDR3 sequence reads: CASQELQTASNQPQHF. Here the CDR3 DNA reads TGTGCCAGCCAAGAGCTTCAAACAGCTAGCAATCAGCCCCAGCATTTT.

This clone was observed once. The chain uses TRBV10-2 and TRBJ2-6; D may be TRBD2 (6 bases). Germline CDR1 reads WSHSY; CDR2 reads SAAADI. Between the trimmed V and J ends, which lost 4 bases and 1 base, there was a span of 11 bases. This CDR3 has 16 amino acids. The chain's CDR3 is CASSVGGGSGANVLTF. The CDR3 DNA reads TGCGCCAGCAGTGTCGGTGGGGGGTCTGGGGCCAACGTCCTGACTTTC.

The chain joins TRBV4-1 to TRBJ2-2, with TRBD1 identical over 7 bases. Germline V gene data show CDR1 as MGHRA and CDR2 as YSYEKL. V gave up 6 bases and J gave up 0 bases; unmatched junction bases: 7. The CDR3 has 16 residues. The CDR3 loop reads CASRKTGIANTGELFF. The CDR3 DNA reads TGCGCCAGCAGAAAGACAGGGATCGCGAACACCGGGGAGCTGTTTTTT.

The CDR3 bases are TGCGCCAGCAGCTTGGCGACAGGGGGTCATGGCTACACCTTC. Its protein is CASSLATGGHGYTF. The gene calls are TRBV5-1 and TRBJ1-2; TRBD1 agrees at 9 bases. Trimming took 0 bases from V and 6 from J; bases not matched to a gene: 3. The CDR3 has 14 residues. Germline V CDR1 and CDR2: SGHRS, YFSETQ.

The rearrangement links TRBV25-1 to TRBJ2-1, with D unresolved. V lost 6 bases and J 4 bases, leaving 13 bases between the germline ends. The CDR3 consists of 14 residues. In germline, CDR1 is MGHDK, CDR2 SYGVNS. The CDR3 here is CASRTSTRYNEQFF. CDR3 nucleotides: TGTGCCAGCAGAACATCGACGCGGTACAATGAGCAGTTCTTC.

This clone was observed a single time. The chain combines TRBV5-1 with TRBJ2-1; tentative D call: TRBD2 (5 bases). Germline V gene data show CDR1 as SGHRS and CDR2 as YFSETQ. The CDR3 length is 14 residues. V was trimmed by 2 bases and J by 8 bases, leaving 14 bases between them. The CDR3 region is CASSLEEERDEQFF. The CDR3 DNA follows: TGCGCCAGCAGCTTAGAAGAGGAGAGGGATGAGCAGTTCTTC. The full variable domain, with the rest looked up from reference TRBV5-1 and TRBJ2-1, is KAGVTQTPRYLIKTRGQQVTLSCSPISGHRSVSWYQQTPGQGLQFLFEYFSETQRNKGNFPGRFSGRQFSNSRSEMNVSTLELGDSALYLCASSLEEERDEQFFGPGTRLTVL.

The rearrangement joins TRBV7-2 to TRBJ1-5, with D uncertain. The CDR3 covers 16 residues. Germline CDR1 reads SGHTA; CDR2 reads FQGNSA. Trimming cost V 5 bases and J 0 bases, with 14 bases left between them. The chain's CDR3 is CASSTMSGNSNQPQHF. In nucleotides, the CDR3 is TGTGCCAGCAGCACGATGAGCGGAAATAGCAATCAGCCCCAGCATTTT.

This chain links TRBV6-4 with TRBJ1-1; the D gene is possibly TRBD1 (5 bases). CDR1 is MRHNA, CDR2 SNTAGT, per germline. The CDR3 length is 15 residues. Between the trimmed V and J ends, which lost 0 bases and 4 bases, there was a span of 12 bases. The CDR3 region has the DNA TGTGCCAGCAGTGACTCAGACAGAGAGAGCACTGAAGCTTTCTTT. Amino acids: CASSDSDRESTEAFF.

As concerns this clone: This sample includes further DNA sequences coding for the same CDR3. In nucleotides, the CDR3 is TGTGCCAGCAGAGAAAACACTGAAGCTTTCTTT. This gives the protein CASRENTEAFF. The chain recombines TRBV2 with TRBJ1-1; unclear D gene. This CDR3 contains 11 residues. V shed 6 bases and J shed 2 bases, with 4 bases lying between them. Germline V gene sequence: CDR1 SNHLY, CDR2 FYNNEI. Complete variable domain (other parts from reference TRBV2 and TRBJ1-1): EPEVTQTPSHQVTQMGQEVILRCVPISNHLYFYWYRQILGQKVEFLVSFYNNEISEKSEIFDDQFSVERPDGSNFTLKIRSTKLEDSAMYFCASRENTEAFFGQGTRLTVV.

This sequence joins TRBV18 and TRBJ2-1, with D uncertain. There are 15 residues in the CDR3. Germline V lookup: CDR1 KGHSH, CDR2 LQKENI. The V gene lost 0 bases and the J gene lost 4 bases, with 10 bases spanning the gap. The CDR3 nucleotides are TGTGCCAGCTCACCACCGTCTAGTTCGTACAATGAGCAGTTCTTC. This translates into CASSPPSSSYNEQFF.

This clone was recorded only once. J is TRBJ2-1 and V is TRBV15; tentatively, D is TRBD1 or TRBD2 (6 bases each). V dropped 6 bases and J dropped 5 bases, with 20 bases sitting between them. Germline-derived CDR1 and CDR2 are LNHNV and YYDKDF (reference sequence). CDR3 length equals 16 residues. The CDR3 nucleotides are TGTGCCACCAGGAGCACGGGGGCTACCAGGGACAATGAGCAGTTCTTC. It translates to CATRSTGATRDNEQFF.

The rearrangement joins TRBV29-1 to TRBJ2-1, with 9 bases that match TRBD1. Germline V lookup: CDR1 SQVTM, CDR2 ANQGSEA. V shed 5 bases and J 0 bases; nucleotides not matched to a gene: 8. The CDR3 consists of 16 residues. As DNA, the CDR3 is TGCAGCGTTCCCCTGGGGACAGGGAGCTCCTACAATGAGCAGTTCTTC. Encoded protein: CSVPLGTGSSYNEQFF.

The chain recombines TRBV10-3 with TRBJ2-4; 9 nucleotides match TRBD1. Germline lookup yields CDR1 ENHRY and CDR2 SYGVKD. Losses at the gene ends were 3 bases for V and 4 bases for J; bases not matched to a gene: 4. The CDR3 totals 15 residues. The DNA for the CDR3 is TGTGCCATCAGTGACCCGGACAGGGGAAAAAACATTCAGTACTTC. It is translated as CAISDPDRGKNIQYF.

V usage is TRBV2 and J usage is TRBJ2-1; D may be TRBD1 (5 bases). From germline, CDR1 is SNHLY and CDR2 FYNNEI. V lost 7 bases, J lost 2 bases, and 9 bases lay in between. The CDR3 runs 13 residues. CDR3 in amino acids: CASKTGAYNEQFF. The CDR3 DNA reads as TGTGCCAGCAAAACAGGAGCCTACAATGAGCAGTTCTTC. The full variable domain, with the rest looked up from reference TRBV2 and TRBJ2-1, is EPEVTQTPSHQVTQMGQEVILRCVPISNHLYFYWYRQILGQKVEFLVSFYNNEISEKSEIFDDQFSVERPDGSNFTLKIRSTKLEDSAMYFCASKTGAYNEQFFGPGTRLTVL.

CDR3 in DNA: TGTGCCAGCAGCGTAGGCGGGACACTGGATAGTATGACCCAGCATTTT. This encodes CASSVGGTLDSMTQHF. V usage is TRBV9 and J usage is TRBJ1-5, with D possibly being TRBD1 (6 bases). The CDR3 length is 16 residues. Trimming stripped 0 bases from V and 11 bases from J, with 21 bases between. Germline V CDR1 and CDR2: SGDLS, YYNGEE.

V and J are TRBV19 and TRBJ1-1; 7 bases line up with TRBD1. Germline CDR1 is LNHDA and CDR2 is SQIVND (reference sequence). This CDR3 is built from 13 residues. V lost 6 bases, J lost 1 base, and 2 bases stayed unmatched. CDR3 nucleotide sequence: TGTGCCAGTAGGTGGACAGGGAACACTGAAGCTTTCTTT. Encoded protein: CASRWTGNTEAFF.

The rearrangement uses TRBV27 and TRBJ2-5; the D is unclear. The CDR3 sequence is 11 residues long. With 2 bases removed from V and 4 bases from J, the gap between germline ends came to 2 bases. Germline-derived CDR1 and CDR2 are MNHEY and SMNVEV (reference sequence). The CDR3 DNA sequence: TGTGCCAGCAGTTTAGGAGAGACCCAGTACTTC. Amino acids: CASSLGETQYF.

The chain combines TRBV28 with TRBJ2-6, with D perhaps matching TRBD1 or TRBD2 (5 bases each). Germline V gene data show CDR1 as MDHEN and CDR2 as SYDVKM. Trimming stripped 8 bases from V and 3 bases from J, with 20 bases between. The CDR3 length is 17 residues. The CDR3: CASDVAGAQFGANVLTF. In DNA form, the CDR3 reads TGTGCCAGCGACGTAGCCGGGGCCCAATTTGGGGCCAACGTCCTGACTTTC.

V is TRBV30 and J is TRBJ1-2; D not resolved. Between the trimmed V and J ends, which lost 2 bases and 6 bases, there was a span of 13 bases. The V gene's germline CDR1 is GTSNPN and CDR2 SVGIG (reference sequence). This CDR3 is 13 amino acids long. The CDR3: CAWSPSGNHGYTF. The CDR3 DNA reads as TGTGCCTGGAGTCCTTCGGGGAATCATGGCTACACCTTC.

The chain couples TRBV7-2 to TRBJ1-1; D is undetermined. V was trimmed by 0 bases and J by 0 bases, leaving 11 bases between them. The CDR3 has 16 residues. The germline gives CDR1 SGHTA, CDR2 FQGNSA. The CDR3 DNA is TGTGCCAGCAGCTTAGCAGGACGGGTGATGAACACTGAAGCTTTCTTT. Translation: CASSLAGRVMNTEAFF.

DNA for the CDR3: TGCAGCGCAGGGGGCAAGAACTATGGCTACACCTTC. Its translation: CSAGGKNYGYTF. V and J are TRBV29-1 and TRBJ1-2; 8 bases line up with TRBD1. Germline CDR1 reads SQVTM; CDR2 reads ANQGSEA. The CDR3 loop spans 12 amino acids. The V and J ends lost 7 bases and 2 bases, in that order; junction bases with no gene match: 3.

The J gene is TRBJ1-3, the V gene TRBV6-5; D call uncertain. Between the trimmed V and J ends, which lost 10 bases and 4 bases, there was a span of 14 bases. Per germline, CDR1 MNHEY and CDR2 SVGAGI. This CDR3 has 13 amino acids. CDR3 nucleotides: TGTGCCACCCTCCTCGGCCCAGGAAACACCATATATTTT. This gives the protein CATLLGPGNTIYF.

V gene TRBV4-2 combines with J gene TRBJ1-4; 10 bases line up with TRBD1. Losses at the gene ends were 8 bases for V and 10 bases for J; bases not matched to a gene: 13. Germline V gene sequence: CDR1 LGHNA, CDR2 YNFKEQ. The CDR3 extends over 15 amino acids. The CDR3 DNA is TGTGCCAGCTCCTCCCGACAGGGGGCGCGCGGAAAACTGTTTTTT. Residues: CASSSRQGARGKLFF.

This clone has just one count. This chain uses TRBV6-6 with TRBJ1-1; D is perhaps TRBD1 (5 bases). CDR1 MNHNY and CDR2 SVGAGI come from the germline V gene (reference sequence). This CDR3 is 15 amino acids long. V lost 2 bases and J lost 0, with 10 bases in between. The CDR3 DNA is TGTGCCAGCAGTTACGAGAGGGGAATGAACACTGAAGCTTTCTTT. This translates into CASSYERGMNTEAFF.